The 15 T cell receptor beta chains in this list originate from one sample, sequenced in a study of T cells in Graves' hyperthyroidism and ophthalmopathy. Amplification targeted TCR beta CDR3 regions from RNA transcripts. Initially, a first-round RT-PCR of the TCR CDR3 employed the HTBI primer set. Each CDR3 protein gets one entry after TCRdb re-called the multiplex PCR reads with MiXCR. The table records approximately 610,000 distinct CDR3 sequences, over 15% of them present only once. The sample consisted of blood. The receptor set was obtained from a woman between 18 and 29 years old with Graves' hyperthyroidism.

The chain links TRBV16 to TRBJ1-2; possibly TRBD1 for D (6 bases). CDR3 length equals 14 residues. Trimming took 0 bases from V and 4 from J, leaving 9 bases between them. Germline V CDR1 and CDR2: KGHSY, FQNENV. The CDR3 protein is CASSQSSGAYGYTF. CDR3 nucleotides: TGTGCCAGCAGCCAATCATCGGGGGCCTATGGCTACACCTTC.

This clonotype was observed at least ten times. CDR3 protein: CASSYDGRQPQHF. CDR3 DNA: TGTGCCAGCAGTTACGACGGGCGTCAGCCCCAGCATTTT. V usage is TRBV6-5 and J usage is TRBJ1-5; D not resolved. Trimming pared 2 bases from V and 6 bases from J, leaving 8 bases between. Germline CDR1 is MNHEY and CDR2 is SVGAGI. The CDR3 loop spans 13 amino acids.

This clonotype appeared many times. The chain is built from TRBV20-1 and TRBJ1-2; D remains ambiguous. The CDR3 covers 13 residues. The germline V gene has CDR1 DFQATT and CDR2 SNEGSKA (reference sequence). Trimming cost V 3 bases and J 0 bases, with 8 bases left between them. In nucleotides, the CDR3 is TGCAGTGCTAGTCACAGTACTAACTATGGCTACACCTTC. This codes for CSASHSTNYGYTF.

This clonotype has more than one count but fewer than ten. V is TRBV7-6 and J is TRBJ1-3; D is unresolved. Germline V gene data show CDR1 as SGHVS and CDR2 as FNYEAQ. The CDR3 length is 16 residues. Trimming removed 2 bases from V and 0 bases from J, with 11 bases in between. CDR3: CASSLKLGNSGNTIYF. The DNA for the CDR3 is TGTGCCAGCAGCTTAAAGTTGGGGAACTCTGGAAACACCATATATTTT.

This clonotype was seen repeatedly, ten times or more. The chain is built from TRBV12-3 or TRBV12-4 and TRBJ1-5; a weak D match, TRBD1 (6 bases). The CDR3 has 18 amino acids. Trimming took off 3 bases at V and 0 bases at J, with 18 bases between the two ends. CDR3 in DNA: TGTGCCAGCAGTTTGCGGGCAGGGGCGGGATATAGCAATCAGCCCCAGCATTTT. As protein: CASSLRAGAGYSNQPQHF.

The table lists this clonotype with many counts. CDR3 nucleotide sequence: TGTGCCAGCAGCCCGCATTTAAGCGGGATTACTTACGAGCAGTACTTC. Protein sequence: CASSPHLSGITYEQYF. The gene calls are TRBV7-2 and TRBJ2-7, with 7 bases matching TRBD2. Per the germline V gene, CDR1 is SGHTA and CDR2 is FQGNSA. This CDR3 comprises 16 residues. Losses at the gene ends were 5 bases for V and 4 bases for J; bases not matched to a gene: 14.

V is TRBV7-2 and J is TRBJ2-3; D is unresolved. CDR3 length: 14 residues. Trimming cost V 2 bases and J 1 base, with 7 bases left between them. Looked up from germline, CDR1 is SGHTA and CDR2 is FQGNSA. The CDR3 sequence: CASSLLSGTDTQYF. CDR3 DNA sequence: TGTGCCAGCAGCTTACTGTCTGGCACAGATACGCAGTATTTT.

In its sample, this clonotype was seen many times. This chain links TRBV7-9 with TRBJ2-5; 7 bases fit TRBD2. This CDR3 has 17 residues. CDR1 SEHNR and CDR2 FQNEAQ come from the germline V gene (reference sequence). The ends lost 4 bases at V and 0 bases at J; junction bases unmatched: 11. CDR3 amino acids: CASSSARLAGYQETQYF. The CDR3 region has the DNA TGTGCCAGCAGCTCCGCCCGACTAGCAGGTTACCAAGAGACCCAGTACTTC. Filled out from reference TRBV7-9 and TRBJ2-5, the complete variable domain reads DTGVSQNPRHKITKRGQNVTFRCDPISEHNRLYWYRQTLGQGPEFLTYFQNEAQLEKSRLLSDRFSAERPKGSFSTLEIQRTEQGDSAMYLCASSSARLAGYQETQYFGPGTRLLVL.

This clonotype came up many times. V usage is TRBV11-2 and J usage is TRBJ1-2; TRBD1 might be the D (5 bases). The V gene lost 1 base and the J gene lost 10 bases, with 16 bases spanning the gap. There are 14 residues in the CDR3. Germline V lookup: CDR1 SGHAT, CDR2 FQNNGV. The CDR3 DNA sequence: TGTGCCAGCAGCTTAGGGCAGGGAAACGTGTACTACACCTTC. Protein sequence: CASSLGQGNVYYTF.

As concerns this clonotype: One base away lies a much larger clone, so this may be a sequencing read error. The J gene is TRBJ2-5, the V gene TRBV5-1; D unresolved. Germline values: CDR1 SGHRS, CDR2 YFSETQ. The CDR3 spans 13 residues. This chain's CDR3 is CASSFTQQETQYF. In nucleotides, the CDR3 is TGTGCCAGCAGCTTTACCCAACAAGAGACCCAGTACTTC.

A word on this clonotype: A much larger clone sits a single nucleotide away, making a read error possible. The chain employs TRBV6-2 or TRBV6-3 and TRBJ1-5; TRBD1 aligns across 11 bases. Per germline, CDR1 MNHEY and CDR2 SVGEGT. The CDR3 spans 17 residues. CDR3 in amino acids: CAGSYGTGGSGNQPQHF. The CDR3 DNA follows: TGTGCCGGCAGTTACGGGACAGGGGGTTCTGGCAATCAGCCCCAGCATTTT.

Here the CDR3 DNA reads TGTGCCAGCAGCACAGAAGGTCGAGAGACCCAGTACTTC. This codes for CASSTEGRETQYF. This sequence joins TRBV7-9 and TRBJ2-5; D ambiguous. Germline V CDR1 and CDR2: SEHNR, FQNEAQ (reference sequence). This CDR3 comprises 13 residues. V shed 5 bases and J shed 4 bases, with 11 bases lying between them.

This clonotype was picked up many times. This rearrangement joins TRBV6-2 or TRBV6-3 to TRBJ2-3, with a possible D match to TRBD1 (6 bases). Trimming took off 2 bases at V and 0 bases at J, with 15 bases between the two ends. Germline assignment: CDR1 MNHEY and CDR2 SVGEGT. This CDR3 is 17 amino acids long. The CDR3 sequence is CASSYPDSLSSTDTQYF. The CDR3 DNA reads TGTGCCAGCAGTTACCCGGACAGCCTATCTAGCACAGATACGCAGTATTTT.

This clonotype was counted many times. The chain carries TRBV6-1 and TRBJ2-3; D gene unclear. This CDR3 is built from 15 residues. CDR1 MNHNS and CDR2 SASEGT come from the germline V gene. V was cut by 7 bases and J by 1 base, with 15 bases left in between. The chain's CDR3 is CASTTTAYRTDTQYF. In nucleotides, the CDR3 is TGTGCCAGCACTACCACAGCCTACCGCACAGATACGCAGTATTTT.

This clonotype was recorded many times. The rearrangement links TRBV12-3 or TRBV12-4 to TRBJ1-2; possibly TRBD1 for D (6 bases). Deletions cut 6 bases from V and 6 bases from J, with 14 bases between. The CDR3 runs to 13 residues. This chain's CDR3 is CASRITGKDGYTF. In DNA form, the CDR3 reads TGTGCCAGCAGGATCACAGGGAAAGATGGCTACACCTTC.